This T cell receptor beta chain was found in a study of CD8+ T cells in alopecia areata. Study-wide context: Administration of oral tofacitinib to treated patients was at 5 to 10 mg twice daily. Once tofacitinib had been taken for 6 to 18 months, 6 months off drug followed. Notes on the study in general: Scalp and blood samples kept many expanded lesional clones throughout tofacitinib.

This clone was picked up a small number of times. Its antigen is currently unknown. The treatment is: oral pan-JAK inhibitor, 5-10 mg twice daily. The study team obtained lesional scalp punch biopsies and peripheral blood from alopecia areata patients. cDNA reverse transcribed from extracted RNA served as the sequencing template. The table came from immunoSEQ multiplex PCR; TCRdb's copy has only in-frame clones and leaves some out. This sample carries 200,000 to 250,000 clones, less than 65% of them seen once, and the ten largest clones take more than 3.5%. The starting material was CD4+ T cells sorted from blood, obtained at week 4, from a patient treated with tofacitinib. The source is a human donor with alopecia areata.

The CDR3 sequence is CATSRASGGAYNEQFF. The CDR3 DNA reads TGTGCCACCAGCAGAGCTAGCGGGGGGGCCTACAATGAGCAGTTCTTC. The V call is TRBV15, the J call TRBJ2-1, with 12 nucleotides matching TRBD2. Germline CDR1 reads LNHNV; CDR2 reads YYDKDF (reference sequence). The V segment lost 1 base and the J segment 2 bases; nucleotides outside the gene matches: 0. CDR3 length equals 16 residues. The variable domain in full, with the rest retrieved from reference TRBV15 and TRBJ2-1, is DAMVIQNPRYQVTQFGKPVTLSCSQTLNHNVMYWYQQKSSQAPKLLFHYYDKDFNNEADTPDNFQSRRPNTSFCFLDIRSPGLGDTAMYLCATSRASGGAYNEQFFGPGTRLTVL.